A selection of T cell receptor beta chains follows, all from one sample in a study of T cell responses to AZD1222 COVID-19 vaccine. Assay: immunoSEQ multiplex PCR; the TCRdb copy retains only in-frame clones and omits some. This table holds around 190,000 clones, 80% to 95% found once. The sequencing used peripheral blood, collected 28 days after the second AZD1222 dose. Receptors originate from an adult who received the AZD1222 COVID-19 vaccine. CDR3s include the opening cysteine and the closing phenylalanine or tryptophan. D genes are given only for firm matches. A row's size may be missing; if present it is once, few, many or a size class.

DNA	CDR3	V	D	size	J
TGTGCCAGTAGTTCTAGCGGGGGGGCCGCGTACGAGCAGTACTTC	CASSSSGGAAYEQYF	TRBV19	TRBD2	NA	TRBJ2-7
TGTGCCAGCAGCTTGGGTCCCAACACAGATACGCAGTATTTT	CASSLGPNTDTQYF	TRBV5-4	NA	NA	TRBJ2-3
TGTGCCAGCAAGGTAGACAGGGGGACCACCGGGGAGCTGTTTTTT	CASKVDRGTTGELFF	TRBV6-4	TRBD1	NA	TRBJ2-2
TGTGCCAGTAGTACCCTGCTGACTAGCGGGAGTCTATACAATGAGCAGTTCTTC	CASSTLLTSGSLYNEQFF	TRBV19	TRBD2	NA	TRBJ2-1
TGTGCCAGCAGTTCTACTTATGACAGAAGCTCCTACGAGCAGTACTTC	CASSSTYDRSSYEQYF	TRBV6-2/TRBV6-3	NA	NA	TRBJ2-7
TGTGCCAGCAGTGATAGGTCAGGGGAGAACACTGAAGCTTTCTTT	CASSDRSGENTEAFF	TRBV2	NA	NA	TRBJ1-1
TGTGCCAGCAGCAACAGGGGGCAAGACGAGCAGTACTTC	CASSNRGQDEQYF	TRBV7-8	TRBD1	NA	TRBJ2-7
TGTGCCAGCAGCTTGGGGAGGGGAACGGACTCCCTCTTCACAGATACGCAGTATTTT	CASSLGRGTDSLFTDTQYF	TRBV7-3	TRBD2	few	TRBJ2-3
TGTGCCAGCAGCGTAGCAGGTCCCCCCTACGAGCAGTACTTC	CASSVAGPPYEQYF	TRBV9	NA	NA	TRBJ2-7
TGTGCCAGCAGCGTAGGACGTCATTCCCGGGAAGATGGAAACACCATATATTTT	CASSVGRHSREDGNTIYF	TRBV9	NA	NA	TRBJ1-3
TGTGCCAGCAGCCCCGAGCGTGGCTGGAACACTGAAGCTTTCTTT	CASSPERGWNTEAFF	TRBV7-6	NA	NA	TRBJ1-1
TGCGCCAGCAGCTTGGATAGGAGAGATACGCAGTATTTT	CASSLDRRDTQYF	TRBV5-1	NA	NA	TRBJ2-3
TGTGCCAGCAGCCAAGGGAGGTGGTCCGACTCTGGGGCCAACGTCCTGACTTTC	CASSQGRWSDSGANVLTF	TRBV3-1/TRBV3-2	NA	NA	TRBJ2-6
TGTGCCAGCAGCTTAGGGGGTGCGGGAGCTTTCTTT	CASSLGGAGAFF	TRBV5-6	NA	NA	TRBJ1-1
TGTGCCACCAGCAGAGCAGGCAACTCCTACAATGAGCAGTTCTTC	CATSRAGNSYNEQFF	TRBV15	NA	once	TRBJ2-1
TGCGCCAGCAGTGCTCTCAGCAATCAGCCCCAGCATTTT	CASSALSNQPQHF	TRBV10-2	NA	NA	TRBJ1-5
TGTGCCAGCAGTTTATTGGGACAGGGCCGGGCCTACGAGCAGTACTTC	CASSLLGQGRAYEQYF	TRBV27	TRBD1	NA	TRBJ2-7
TGTGCCAGCAGCTTAGGGGGGTTAAGCTACGAGCAGTACTTC	CASSLGGLSYEQYF	TRBV7-2	NA	NA	TRBJ2-7
TGTGCCAGTAACAGTCCTGGGACAGGGGCTCGCGTGTATGGCTACACCTTC	CASNSPGTGARVYGYTF	TRBV19	TRBD1	NA	TRBJ1-2
TGTGCCAGCAGCTCGGGGGGGGCCTACGCTGAAGCTTTCTTT	CASSSGGAYAEAFF	TRBV9	NA	NA	TRBJ1-1
TGTGCCAGCTCACCAGGGACTAGCACAGATACGCAGTATTTT	CASSPGTSTDTQYF	TRBV18	NA	NA	TRBJ2-3
TGTGCCAGCAGTTTGGTAGGGACAGGGCTCGGTCAGCCCCAGCATTTT	CASSLVGTGLGQPQHF	TRBV27	TRBD1	few	TRBJ1-5
TGTGCCAGCAGCCACCCACGAGGTGGACTAGCGGGAGGAGGGGCCTACGAGCAGTACTTC	CASSHPRGGLAGGGAYEQYF	TRBV6-6	TRBD2	NA	TRBJ2-7
TGTGCCAGCTCACCACTTGGCAACACAGATACGCAGTATTTT	CASSPLGNTDTQYF	TRBV18	NA	NA	TRBJ2-3
TGTGCCAGCAGCCAAGATCTGGGTAACTATGGCTACACCTTC	CASSQDLGNYGYTF	TRBV3-1/TRBV3-2	NA	NA	TRBJ1-2
TGTGCCAGTCAAACTACTGGGGGTACGGGGGTTCGGACCCAGTACTTC	CASQTTGGTGVRTQYF	TRBV19	NA	NA	TRBJ2-5
TGTGCCAGCAGTGGGGGAGGGGCAGGGGTCGGAAACACCATATATTTT	CASSGGGAGVGNTIYF	TRBV6-1	NA	NA	TRBJ1-3
TGTGCCAGCACCCGAGGGGAGGGACCGAAATTAACCTACAATGAGCAGTTCTTC	CASTRGEGPKLTYNEQFF	TRBV7-9	TRBD2	NA	TRBJ2-1
TGTGCCAGCAGCTTGGACAGGGGGCCTGGAAACACCATATATTTT	CASSLDRGPGNTIYF	TRBV5-6	TRBD1	once	TRBJ1-3
TGTGCCAGCAGCCCGCTGGACCCCTACGAGCAGTACTTC	CASSPLDPYEQYF	TRBV11-2	NA	NA	TRBJ2-7
TGTGCCAGCAGCTTGGAGGTTAGCGGGGGATTGACCGGGGAGCTGTTTTTT	CASSLEVSGGLTGELFF	TRBV5-8	TRBD2	few	TRBJ2-2
TGTGCCAGCAGCCCCTCAACCGGGCGCAACGAAAAACTGTTTTTT	CASSPSTGRNEKLFF	TRBV6-5	NA	NA	TRBJ1-4
TGCGCCAGCAGCGTGGGACAGAACTATGGCTACACCTTC	CASSVGQNYGYTF	TRBV10-2	TRBD1	NA	TRBJ1-2
TGTGCCAGCAGCCTTACGACAGGACCTCAGTTCTTC	CASSLTTGPQFF	TRBV7-6	NA	NA	TRBJ2-1
TGTGCCAGCAGCTTTCGACAGGGGGCTGATGGCTACACCTTC	CASSFRQGADGYTF	TRBV5-4	TRBD1	NA	TRBJ1-2
NA	CASSFGSGAGFF	TRBV12-3/TRBV12-4	NA	NA	TRBJ2-1
TGTGCCAGCAGTCTTGCGACAGGGTGGAACGAGCAGTACTTC	CASSLATGWNEQYF	TRBV6-5	TRBD1	NA	TRBJ2-7
TGTGCCAGCAATCGGGGGGGCGCGTCACCCCTCCACTTT	CASNRGGASPLHF	TRBV6-5	NA	once	TRBJ1-6
TGTGCCAGCAGCCGGGGACTAGCAGCTTACGAGCAGTACTTC	CASSRGLAAYEQYF	TRBV13	TRBD2	NA	TRBJ2-7
TGTGCCAGCAGCCAGCTCCCCCAGGGTGTCGGAAACACCATATATTTT	CASSQLPQGVGNTIYF	TRBV14	NA	NA	TRBJ1-3
TGTGCCAGCAGTCTTAAGGGACGGACCTCTGGAAACACCATATATTTT	CASSLKGRTSGNTIYF	TRBV2	NA	NA	TRBJ1-3
TGCAGCGTTGGCAGGGACCCAGTGGGAGAGACCCAGTACTTC	CSVGRDPVGETQYF	TRBV29-1	NA	NA	TRBJ2-5
TGCGCCAGCAGCTATGCTCCCGGGACAGGGCCTGGAAACACCATATATTTT	CASSYAPGTGPGNTIYF	TRBV4-3	TRBD1	few	TRBJ1-3
TGCGCCAGCAGCGCATCACGGGGCTTTATAAACAATGAGCAGTTCTTC	CASSASRGFINNEQFF	TRBV5-1	NA	NA	TRBJ2-1
TGTGCCTGGAGTGAGCAGGGAGCTGAAGCTTTCTTT	CAWSEQGAEAFF	TRBV30	NA	NA	TRBJ1-1